The TCR beta chain under discussion was sequenced for a study of T-cell memory formation after mild COVID-19 (dated by TCRdb to the early 2020s). The study in broad terms: Most TCR sequence clusters were specific to one of the two donors. In a couple of donors, T-cell clones that expanded and contracted after mild COVID-19 were tracked by sequencing TCRalpha and TCRbeta repertoires over time. The cohort was made up of two young adult volunteers, one female and one male, who were previously healthy.

Ficoll-Paque density gradient centrifugation was used to isolate PBMCs. Reads for this sample came from an Illumina NovaSeq 6000. cDNA libraries for TCRalpha and TCRbeta were prepared by 5'RACE using constant-segment primers, with sample barcodes and unique molecular identifiers added. RNA was extracted from every sample with Trizol reagent. The libraries were amplified in two PCR steps, and the second step added a second sample barcode and Illumina TruSeq adapters. Sequencing of the libraries was done on an Illumina NovaSeq, producing 2 x 150 bp paired-end reads. Per the source publication's procedure: With migec v1.2.7, reads were demultiplexed and then collapsed into UMI-guided consensus sequences. Using mixcr v2.1.11, the UMI consensuses were aligned to TRA and TRB V and J templates and assembled into clonotypes. Expanded or contracted clonotypes were those called significant by both edgeR and NoisET, with noise models trained on biological replicates. For edgeR calls, a false discovery rate-adjusted p below 0.01 and a log2 fold-change threshold of 1 were applied. PCA with hierarchical clustering of max-normalized trajectories of the 1000 most abundant clonotypes was used as exploratory dynamics analysis. Separately sequenced CD4+ and CD8+ repertoires were used to assign a CD4 or CD8 phenotype to each responding clone. The public reads were run again by TCRdb, first through fastp at Q25 and then through MiXCR, and only productive beta chains were kept. One record per CDR3 amino acid sequence lists the most common genes and DNA. Here the V and J calls rest on TCRdb's processing, not on the authors' analysis. Within this sample are approximately 300,000 distinct CDR3 sequences, with around 8% of them counted one time only. The top ten clonotypes cover 20% to 25% of the sample.

This clonotype was picked up a small number of times. It lacks a known antigen. No base quality values were provided; no much bigger clone lies one nucleotide off. Findings and caveats that apply to the study as a whole: Whether the second-wave clones peaking on day 37 were SARS-CoV-2 specific was not confirmed. From day 15 to 85, contracting clones showed balanced CD4/CD8 phenotypes, whereas a second wave of clones that expanded from day 15 to 37 leaned towards CD4+. Only two mild cases were covered by the study, and larger cohorts that include severe cases with pre-infection samples were considered necessary. The detection of some responding clones in pre-infection memory suggests that pre-existing cross-reactive memory T cells joined the SARS-CoV-2 response. Contracting CD4+ clones appeared mostly in the CM and EM memory subsets, whereas CD8+ clones were enriched in EMRA.

Sequencing was performed on PBMCs or a T cell subset sorted from them (not recorded which). The TCR was taken from a man younger than 35 who had mild COVID-19 (a few samples of this study predate the infection). The sample titles of this study are shuffled in the database, so cell type and time point are left out; the donor was told from shared clones.

The sequenced DNA is TGTGCCAGCAGCCGAACGTCTGGTGAAGCTTTCTTT. Its protein product is CASSRTSGEAFF. Recombination connected TRBV3-1 to TRBJ1-1; the D gene assignment is ambiguous. Reading from cysteine to phenylalanine, the CDR3 counts 12 amino acids. Only the CDR3 DNA is retained, 36 bases long and in frame from the first base. Taken from the germline V gene (reference sequence), the CDR1 and CDR2 loops are LGHDT and YNNKEL. V is pared back by 4 bases and J by 7 bases, with 10 bases lying between the germline termini.